This is a list of T cell receptor beta chains from one sample in a study of T cell repertoires in cytomegalovirus infection. Using its own MiXCR run on the reads, TCRdb lists one record per CDR3 protein. This sample has more than 500,000 distinct CDR3 sequences; approximately 15% occur once, and the top ten carry around 25%. Sequencing was performed on CD8+ T cells from PBMCs. The receptors were gathered from a human donor in good health (CMV status not recorded). Some clones in this sample may be carry-over from other donors' samples. CDR3s include the opening cysteine and the closing phenylalanine or tryptophan. The order of the fields is J gene, CDR3 length, D gene, V gene, clone size, CDR3 DNA, CDR3 protein. D genes are given only for firm matches. Not every row has a clone size; where given, it reads once, few, many or a size class.

TRBJ2-2 14 . TRBV5-6 . TGTGCCAGCAGCTTGGCACAGGACACCGGGGAGCTGTTTTTT CASSLAQDTGELFF
TRBJ2-3 15 . TRBV9 . TGTGCCAGCAGCTCCGCTCGGGTCAGCACAGATACGCAGTATTTT CASSSARVSTDTQYF
TRBJ1-2 12 . TRBV7-2 many TGTGCCAGCAGCTCCAGCTACTATGGCTACACCTTC CASSSSYYGYTF
TRBJ2-1 15 . TRBV27 many TGTGCCAGCAGTTTAGTGCGCGACGGCTACAATGAGCAGTTCTTC CASSLVRDGYNEQFF
TRBJ2-1 14 TRBD2 TRBV11-3 many TGTGCCAGCAGCCCTAGCGGGATGAGGAATGAGCAGTTCTTC CASSPSGMRNEQFF
TRBJ1-5 17 . TRBV9 . TGTGCCAGCAGCGGTTGGGGGGGTAAATATAGCAATCAGCCCCAGCATTTT CASSGWGGKYSNQPQHF
TRBJ1-1 13 TRBD1 TRBV10-2 . TGCGCCAGCACCGACAGGGAGAACACTGAAGCTTTCTTT CASTDRENTEAFF
TRBJ1-1 11 . TRBV2 few TGTGCCAGCACCCCGACGGGGTGGTTCCCCTTT CASTPTGWFPF
TRBJ2-2 14 TRBD2 TRBV19 few TGTGCCGTCATACGGGGGGGGTGGCAATCAAGGGTGTTTTTT CAVIRGGWQSRVFF
TRBJ2-7 15 . TRBV7-9 many TGTGCCAGCAGCTGGGGGGAGCGGGTGACCTACGAGCAGTACTTC CASSWGERVTYEQYF
TRBJ1-2 13 TRBD1 TRBV12-3/TRBV12-4 . TGTGCCAGCAGAGGGGGCGTCGACTATGGCTACACCTTC CASRGGVDYGYTF
TRBJ2-4 17 TRBD2 TRBV4-2 few TGTGCCAGCAGCCCGGGCGGGGGGGTTCGGGCCAAAAACATTCAGTACTTC CASSPGGGVRAKNIQYF
TRBJ1-1 13 . TRBV5-6 many TGTGCCAGCAGCTGGGGGGTGAACACTGAAGCTTTCTTT CASSWGVNTEAFF
TRBJ1-2 16 . TRBV20-1 . TGCAGTGCTAGAGATCCCCCGACGAGGAGGCACTATGGCTACACCTTC CSARDPPTRRHYGYTF
TRBJ2-7 12 . TRBV20-1 . TGCAGTGCTAGGCAATTCGACGGCGAGCAGTACTTC CSARQFDGEQYF
TRBJ1-2 12 . TRBV7-9 . TGTGCCAGCAGCTTAACCGGAGGAGGGAACACCTTC CASSLTGGGNTF
TRBJ2-1 15 TRBD2 TRBV19 . TGTGCCGGTAGTTCTAGCGGGGGTTCCTACAATGAGCAGTTCTTC CAGSSSGGSYNEQFF
TRBJ2-1 12 . TRBV12-3/TRBV12-4 many TGTGCCAGCAGTTACGGACAGACTGAGCAGTTCTTC CASSYGQTEQFF
TRBJ2-7 15 . TRBV7-8 many TGTGCCAGCAGCTTACGCGGCGTTTGGCCGCACGAGCAGTACTTC CASSLRGVWPHEQYF
TRBJ2-7 15 TRBD2 TRBV6-5 . TGTGCCAGCAGCCTAAAGGGACTAGACTCCTACGAGCAGTACTTC CASSLKGLDSYEQYF
TRBJ1-5 15 . TRBV6-1 many TGTGCCAGCAGTGAATGGGGAACGCGCAATCAGCCCCAGCATTTT CASSEWGTRNQPQHF
TRBJ1-3 17 TRBD1 TRBV6-1 many TGTGCCAGCAGCCGGGACAGGGGATCCCACTCTGGAAACACCATATATTTT CASSRDRGSHSGNTIYF
TRBJ1-4 12 . TRBV29-1 . TGCAGCGTTGACCATGATAATGAAAAACTGTTTTTT CSVDHDNEKLFF
TRBJ1-1 20 TRBD1 TRBV7-8 many TGTGCCAGCAGCCCATGGGCTTATAGACAGGGGGCGGAGGGGAACACTGAAGCTTTCTTT CASSPWAYRQGAEGNTEAFF
TRBJ2-1 14 TRBD2 TRBV10-3 few TGTGCCATCAAAGTTGCGGGGGCCTACAATGAGCAGTTCTTC CAIKVAGAYNEQFF
TRBJ1-1 12 . TRBV29-1 few TGCAGCGTTGAACTAGGGAAGACTGAAGCTTTCTTT CSVELGKTEAFF
TRBJ2-3 16 . TRBV15 . TGTGCCACCAGCAGAGTTCCAGGGGCGAACACAGATACGCAGTATTTT CATSRVPGANTDTQYF
TRBJ2-5 13 . TRBV24-1 many TGTGCCACCAGTGATCTCAGGGAAGAGACCCAGTACTTC CATSDLREETQYF